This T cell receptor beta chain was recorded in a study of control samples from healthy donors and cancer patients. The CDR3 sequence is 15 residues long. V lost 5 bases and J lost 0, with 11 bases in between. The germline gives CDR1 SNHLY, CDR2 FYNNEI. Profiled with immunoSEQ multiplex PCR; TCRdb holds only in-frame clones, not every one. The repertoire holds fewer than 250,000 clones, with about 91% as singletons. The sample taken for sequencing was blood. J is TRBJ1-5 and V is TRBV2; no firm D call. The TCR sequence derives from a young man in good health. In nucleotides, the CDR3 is TGTGCCAGCAGTCCGGACGGGTATAGCAATCAGCCCCAGCATTTT. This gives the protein CASSPDGYSNQPQHF.